The 13 T cell receptor beta chains presented below share a single source sample, sequenced in a study of shared clonotypes between healthy human individuals. Naivety among CD8 cells was defined by CD45RO negativity and positive CCR7 selection, thereby excluding terminally differentiated effector memory CD45RA+ cells. The method was immunoSEQ multiplex PCR; TCRdb's version includes in-frame clones alone and lacks a portion of them. The sample yields over 2,000,000 clones, about 94% seen once. Sequencing input: naive CD8+ T cells from PBMCs. Receptors originate from a man aged 18 to 30 in good health. Some clones in this sample may be carry-over from other donors' samples.

V usage is TRBV7-9 and J usage is TRBJ2-7; D gene ambiguous. The CDR3 consists of 12 residues. The V gene lost 3 bases and the J gene lost 5 bases, with 8 bases spanning the gap. Looked up from germline, CDR1 is SEHNR and CDR2 is FQNEAQ (reference sequence). CDR3 protein: CASSFKVDEQYF. The CDR3 DNA sequence: TGTGCCAGCAGCTTCAAAGTCGACGAGCAGTACTTC.

The chain joins TRBV28 to TRBJ1-2; no clear D. Germline values: CDR1 MDHEN, CDR2 SYDVKM. CDR3 length equals 16 residues. Deletions cut 2 bases from V and 4 bases from J, with 17 bases between. CDR3 region: CASSLTARPSFYGYTF. For the CDR3, the DNA is TGTGCCAGCAGTTTAACCGCCCGTCCGAGTTTCTATGGCTACACCTTC.

The chain joins TRBV4-1 to TRBJ2-2; D is possibly TRBD1 (6 bases). Trimming pared 1 base from V and 5 bases from J, leaving 20 bases between. CDR3 size: 18 residues. Looked up from germline, CDR1 is MGHRA and CDR2 is YSYEKL. CDR3 in amino acids: CASSQVDSHLLGTGELFF. The CDR3, as DNA: TGCGCCAGCAGCCAAGTGGACAGCCACCTTCTAGGAACCGGGGAGCTGTTTTTT.

The rearrangement links TRBV4-2 to TRBJ2-7, with D possibly TRBD2 on 5 matching bases. Germline V gives CDR1 LGHNA, CDR2 YNFKEQ. Between the trimmed V and J ends, which lost 0 bases and 2 bases, there was a span of 8 bases. The CDR3 is 14 residues long. The CDR3 reads CASSQEEGTYEQYF. Written as DNA, the CDR3 is TGTGCCAGCAGCCAAGAAGAGGGAACCTACGAGCAGTACTTC.

V and J are TRBV2 and TRBJ2-3; 9 bases match TRBD2. V lost 8 bases and J lost 7; bases outside the gene matches: 13. CDR1 and CDR2 (germline): SNHLY, FYNNEI. This CDR3 comprises 15 residues. Here the CDR3 reads CASLRGREGLNTQYF. DNA of the CDR3: TGTGCCAGCCTCAGAGGGCGGGAGGGCCTGAATACGCAGTATTTT.

The chain combines TRBV28 with TRBJ1-3; TRBD1 might be the D (6 bases). The CDR3 length is 16 residues. Deletions cut 3 bases from V and 0 bases from J, with 12 bases between. CDR1 and CDR2 (germline): MDHEN, SYDVKM. CDR3: CASSFRQVTSGNTIYF. Written as DNA, the CDR3 is TGTGCCAGCAGTTTCCGACAGGTGACCTCTGGAAACACCATATATTTT.

This clone was counted a single time. V gene TRBV18 combines with J gene TRBJ2-6; 12 nucleotides match TRBD1. Per germline, CDR1 KGHSH and CDR2 LQKENI. CDR3 length equals 18 residues. V dropped 3 bases and J dropped 0; count of bases not matched to a gene: 3. CDR3 sequence (DNA): TGTGCCAGCTCACCGGGACAGGGGGCTTTCTCTGGGGCCAACGTCCTGACTTTC. It specifies CASSPGQGAFSGANVLTF.

The CDR3 nucleotides are TGTGCCAGCAGCTCTCCGGGATTCCAAGAGACCCAGTACTTC. It specifies CASSSPGFQETQYF. The J gene is TRBJ2-5, the V gene TRBV7-9; TRBD2 might be the D (5 bases). V lost 4 bases to trimming and J lost 1 base, with 10 bases between them. This CDR3 is 14 amino acids long. Germline V gives CDR1 SEHNR, CDR2 FQNEAQ (reference sequence).

This sequence joins TRBV13 and TRBJ2-3; 10 nucleotides line up with TRBD2. The V and J ends lost 5 bases and 0 bases, in that order; junction bases with no gene match: 14. Germline V CDR1 and CDR2: PRHDT, FYEKMQ (reference sequence). The CDR3 contains 19 residues. The CDR3, as DNA: TGTGCCAGCAGCACAGAGGCAGCGGGAGGGTCTACTAGCACAGATACGCAGTATTTT. The encoded protein is CASSTEAAGGSTSTDTQYF.

The CDR3 DNA reads TGTGCCAGCAGCTTATCTGGAGATATCACAGATACGCAGTATTTT. Amino acid sequence: CASSLSGDITDTQYF. This sequence joins TRBV7-9 and TRBJ2-3, with D uncertain. Between the trimmed V and J ends, which lost 2 bases and 2 bases, there was a span of 11 bases. CDR3 length: 15 amino acids. CDR1 and CDR2 (germline): SEHNR, FQNEAQ (reference sequence).

As concerns this clone: Other DNA sequences of this sample code for an identical CDR3. The V call is TRBV4-2, the J call TRBJ1-1; D is undetermined. Germline CDR1 reads LGHNA; CDR2 reads YNFKEQ. Trimming cost V 4 bases and J 5 bases, with 17 bases left between them. The CDR3 extends over 15 amino acids. The CDR3: CASSLYGRVVTEAFF. The DNA of the CDR3 is TGTGCCAGCAGCCTCTATGGGAGGGTTGTGACTGAAGCTTTCTTT.

The chain links TRBV5-1 to TRBJ2-7; 11 nucleotides match TRBD2. This CDR3 region has 16 residues. Germline CDR1 is SGHRS and CDR2 is YFSETQ. With V trimmed by 1 base and J by 4 bases, 7 bases remained unmatched. CDR3 amino acids: CASSLSSGRISYEQYF. DNA for the CDR3: TGCGCCAGCAGCTTGTCTAGCGGGAGGATTTCTTACGAGCAGTACTTC.

The V and J genes are TRBV19 and TRBJ1-1, with D perhaps matching TRBD1 (6 bases). The CDR3 runs to 15 residues. V gave up 2 bases and J gave up 1 base, with 11 bases separating them. Germline V gene sequence: CDR1 LNHDA, CDR2 SQIVND (reference sequence). CDR3: CASSIWLGANTEAFF. CDR3 sequence (DNA): TGTGCCAGTAGTATATGGCTGGGGGCGAACACTGAAGCTTTCTTT. Full variable domain (remainder filled in from reference TRBV19 and TRBJ1-1): DGGITQSPKYLFRKEGQNVTLSCEQNLNHDAMYWYRQDPGQGLRLIYYSQIVNDFQKGDIAEGYSVSREKKESFPLTVTSAQKNPTAFYLCASSIWLGANTEAFFGQGTRLTVV.